This entry lists 14 T cell receptor beta chains sequenced from one sample in a study of control samples from healthy donors and cancer patients. Produced via immunoSEQ multiplex PCR; TCRdb's table is partial and in-frame only. The table has 45,000 or so clones, roughly 86% seen once. The specimen was PBMCs. These receptors were obtained from a woman aged 60 to 75 with lung cancer.

The genes are TRBV29-1 and TRBJ1-2; D might be TRBD1 (5 bases). The CDR3 extends over 13 amino acids. V was cut by 6 bases and J by 3 bases, with 14 bases left in between. Germline V CDR1 and CDR2: SQVTM, ANQGSEA. The DNA for the CDR3 is TGCAGCGTAGACCCAGTGGGGGACTATGGCTACACCTTC. This gives the protein CSVDPVGDYGYTF. The variable domain in full, with the rest retrieved from reference TRBV29-1 and TRBJ1-2, is SAVISQKPSRDICQRGTSLTIQCQVDSQVTMMFWYRQQPGQSLTLIATANQGSEATYESGFVIDKFPISRPNLTFSTLTVSNMSPEDSSIYLCSVDPVGDYGYTFGSGTRLTVV.

The genes are TRBV5-6 and TRBJ1-2, with 7 bases aligning to TRBD1. Germline V lookup: CDR1 SGHDT, CDR2 YYEEEE. V shed 5 bases and J 5 bases; nucleotides not matched to a gene: 9. The CDR3 runs 14 residues. The CDR3 region is CASSSQGYGYGYTF. Written as DNA, the CDR3 is TGTGCCAGCAGTTCACAGGGGTATGGATATGGCTACACCTTC.

In this sample, this clone turned up once. V gene TRBV27 combines with J gene TRBJ2-5, with 8 positions matching TRBD2. Germline CDR1 MNHEY, CDR2 SMNVEV (reference sequence). Losses at the gene ends were 7 bases for V and 6 bases for J; bases not matched to a gene: 13. This CDR3 spans 15 amino acids. The CDR3 reads CASNAGSGSGKTQYF. The CDR3 bases are TGTGCCAGCAATGCTGGCAGCGGGAGTGGGAAGACCCAGTACTTC.

The chain employs TRBV24-1 and TRBJ2-6; tentatively, D is TRBD1 or TRBD2 (6 bases each). The CDR3 spans 13 residues. Germline lookup yields CDR1 KGHDR and CDR2 SFDVKD. V was cut by 9 bases and J by 2 bases, with 7 bases left in between. CDR3 in amino acids: CATRGPGANVLTF. The CDR3 DNA reads as TGTGCCACCCGGGGGCCTGGGGCCAACGTCCTGACTTTC.

The rearrangement links TRBV27 to TRBJ2-7; TRBD2 matches 8 bases. The CDR3 length is 14 residues. V shed 3 bases and J 2 bases; nucleotides not matched to a gene: 3. Per the germline V gene, CDR1 is MNHEY and CDR2 is SMNVEV (reference sequence). In DNA form, the CDR3 reads TGTGCCAGCAGTTTTAGCGGGAACACCTACGAGCAGTACTTC. This gives the protein CASSFSGNTYEQYF.

The J gene is TRBJ1-2, the V gene TRBV2; 9 positions match TRBD1. CDR1 and CDR2 from the germline V gene are SNHLY and FYNNEI. V was clipped by 6 bases and J by 3 bases; unmatched bases: 5. The CDR3 extends over 14 amino acids. The CDR3 here is CASRERDRDYGYTF. CDR3 nucleotide sequence: TGTGCCAGCAGAGAACGGGACAGGGACTATGGCTACACCTTC.

The chain is built from TRBV28 and TRBJ2-7, with 11 bases that match TRBD2. The CDR3 loop spans 14 amino acids. The germline V gene has CDR1 MDHEN and CDR2 SYDVKM. J was trimmed by 5 bases and V by 4 bases; bases with no gene match: 4. The CDR3, as DNA: TGTGCCAGCAGTTCACGACTAGCGGGAAACGAGCAGTACTTC. Residues: CASSSRLAGNEQYF.

The chain combines TRBV2 with TRBJ1-2, with unresolved D. This CDR3 has 15 residues. V shed 1 base and J shed 4 bases, with 13 bases lying between them. Germline V CDR1 and CDR2: SNHLY, FYNNEI. For the CDR3, the DNA is TGTGCCAGCAGTGAAGTTGTGAGGGTCTCCTATGGCTACACCTTC. This codes for CASSEVVRVSYGYTF.

The chain has TRBV9 and TRBJ1-1; D ambiguous. V gave up 0 bases and J gave up 1 base, with 4 bases separating them. Germline assignment: CDR1 SGDLS and CDR2 YYNGEE. CDR3 length equals 13 residues. As DNA, the CDR3 is TGTGCCAGCAGCGTAGCCAGGAACACTGAAGCTTTCTTT. Translation: CASSVARNTEAFF.

The V call is TRBV19, the J call TRBJ1-5; 9 bases fit TRBD1. This CDR3 spans 14 amino acids. Per the germline V gene, CDR1 is LNHDA and CDR2 is SQIVND (reference sequence). V lost 4 bases to trimming and J lost 7 bases; unmatched junction nucleotides: 5. Written as DNA, the CDR3 is TGTGCCAGTAGTAGGGACAGGGTATACCAGCCCCAGCATTTT. Its translation: CASSRDRVYQPQHF.

The V call is TRBV3-1 (or the pseudogene TRBV3-2), the J call TRBJ2-1; 8 bases are shared with TRBD2. V lost 6 bases and J lost 2; bases outside the gene matches: 6. The CDR3 loop spans 15 amino acids. CDR1 is LGHDT, CDR2 YNNKEL, per germline (reference sequence). Written as DNA, the CDR3 is TGTGCCAGCAGTCGGGGGGGGAGTACCTACAATGAGCAGTTCTTC. This sequence encodes CASSRGGSTYNEQFF.

The chain combines TRBV21-1 with TRBJ2-1; the table's D call, TRBD2, was not checked against the DNA. TRBV21-1 is noted as a pseudogene. The length of the CDR3 is 16 residues. In DNA, the CDR3 is TGTGCCAGCAGCAAATCTGGGACTAGCCGATTCGATGAGCAGTTCTTC. As protein: CASSKSGTSRFDEQFF.

CDR3 sequence (DNA): TGTGCCACCCGATATCAGGGGCAAGAGACCCAGTACTTC. It translates to CATRYQGQETQYF. This chain connects TRBV15 to TRBJ2-5; D perhaps matches TRBD1 (6 bases). The CDR3 spans 13 residues. Per germline, CDR1 LNHNV and CDR2 YYDKDF (reference sequence). Trimming cost V 8 bases and J 2 bases, with 12 bases left between them.

The J gene is TRBJ1-2, the V gene TRBV6-5; tentative D call: TRBD1 (6 bases). There are 13 residues in the CDR3. CDR1 and CDR2 (germline): MNHEY, SVGAGI. V was clipped by 0 bases and J by 8 bases, with 10 bases between them. This CDR3 is CASSYSGGGGYTF. DNA for the CDR3: TGTGCCAGCAGTTACTCAGGGGGGGGCGGCTACACCTTC.